What follows are 23 T cell receptor beta chains derived from one specimen sequenced in a study of beta chain features in type 1 diabetes. Expressed TCRB transcripts got sequenced, as all isolated RNA was reverse transcribed. Clones were sequenced by immunoSEQ multiplex PCR, and TCRdb holds only the in-frame ones, with some missing. The table records fewer than 500,000 clones, approximately 15% of them present only once. Sequenced: naive CD4+ T cells from blood. These receptors all come from a man younger than 45 in good health.

This chain's CDR3 is CAISEQGSNGYTF. The CDR3 bases are TGTGCCATCAGTGAGCAGGGGTCGAATGGCTACACCTTC. This sequence joins TRBV10-3 and TRBJ1-2; possibly TRBD1 for D (6 bases). Germline lookup yields CDR1 ENHRY and CDR2 SYGVKD. V dropped 2 bases and J dropped 6 bases, with 10 bases sitting between them. This CDR3 is built from 13 residues.

The rearrangement links TRBV5-4 to TRBJ2-5; D is perhaps TRBD2 (5 bases). Germline loops: CDR1 SGHNT, CDR2 YYREEE (reference sequence). The V and J ends lost 4 bases and 5 bases respectively, with 12 bases between them. CDR3 length: 13 residues. In DNA form, the CDR3 reads TGTGCCAGCAGCCGGGGAGTAAAGGAGACCCAGTACTTC. Translated, it gives CASSRGVKETQYF.

This chain joins TRBV27 and TRBJ2-6; a weak D match, TRBD1 (6 bases). The germline gives CDR1 MNHEY, CDR2 SMNVEV (reference sequence). The V gene lost 5 bases and the J gene lost 17 bases, with 16 bases spanning the gap. The CDR3 is 12 residues long. The CDR3 here is CASSPLQGILTF. CDR3 coding DNA: TGTGCCAGCAGTCCGCTGCAGGGGATTTTGACTTTC.

This clone turned up a few times. The chain recombines TRBV9 with TRBJ2-7; D may be TRBD1 (6 bases). The germline CDR1 and CDR2 sequences are SGDLS and YYNGEE. Trimming took off 4 bases at V and 2 bases at J, with 10 bases between the two ends. The CDR3 contains 13 residues. DNA for the CDR3: TGTGCCAGCAGCTTCAGGGGAACCTACGAGCAGTACGTC. Translating gives CASSFRGTYEQYV.

The chain has TRBV4-3 and TRBJ2-2; D possibly uses TRBD1 or TRBD2 (5 bases each). The germline gives CDR1 LGHNA, CDR2 YSLEER. This CDR3 contains 14 residues. The V end was cut by 0 bases, the J end by 7 bases, with 9 bases between. The CDR3 loop is CASSQERGLGELFF. CDR3 DNA: TGCGCCAGCAGCCAAGAGAGGGGCCTCGGGGAGCTGTTTTTT.

As concerns this clone: With a much larger clone just one base away, this may be a read error. Other nucleotide sequences from this sample produce the same CDR3. V usage is TRBV7-2 and J usage is TRBJ2-3; D unclear. V was pared by 5 bases and J by 0 bases, with 3 bases between. The CDR3 runs 12 residues. Looked up from germline, CDR1 is SGHTA and CDR2 is FQGNSA. For the CDR3, the DNA is TGTGCCAGCAGCCCTAGCACAGATACGCAGTATTTT. Its protein is CASSPSTDTQYF.

V is TRBV7-9 and J is TRBJ2-1, with 7 bases lining up with TRBD2. CDR1 is SEHNR and CDR2 is FQNEAQ in the germline V gene (reference sequence). The CDR3 runs to 15 residues. The junction had 7 bases not matched to a gene; V was cut back by 2 bases and J by 6 bases. The CDR3 protein is CASSLQSSGFNEQFF. The CDR3 DNA reads as TGTGCCAGCAGCTTACAGTCTAGCGGTTTCAATGAGCAGTTCTTC.

This clone has only a few counts. The chain combines TRBV9 with TRBJ2-1, with no clear D. The ends were cut back, 0 bases at V and 6 bases at J, with 7 bases in the middle. Germline V gene data show CDR1 as SGDLS and CDR2 as YYNGEE. This CDR3 comprises 13 residues. The CDR3: CASSVDSLNEQFF. Here the CDR3 DNA reads TGTGCCAGCAGCGTAGATTCCCTCAATGAGCAGTTCTTC.

This clone has a handful of counts. The chain is built from TRBV9 and TRBJ1-5; 11 positions match TRBD1. After removal of 7 bases from V and 5 bases from J, the junction contained 8 bases not matched to a gene. Germline loops: CDR1 SGDLS, CDR2 YYNGEE. This CDR3 is built from 15 residues. The CDR3 DNA is TGTGCCAGCGCAAGAGGACAGGGGGCTCATCAGCCCCAGCATTTT. This encodes CASARGQGAHQPQHF.

Turning to this clone: The sample holds other DNA sequences that translate to the same CDR3. The chain has TRBV7-2 and TRBJ2-3, with D perhaps given as TRBD1 or TRBD2 (5 bases each). Per the germline V gene, CDR1 is SGHTA and CDR2 is FQGNSA. Trimming stripped 6 bases from V and 2 bases from J, with 9 bases between. CDR3 length: 13 residues. The CDR3 is CASSRDVTDTQYF. The CDR3 coding sequence is TGTGCCAGCAGTCGGGACGTCACAGATACGCAGTATTTT.

This clone was counted a few times. In nucleotides, the CDR3 is TGCGCCAGCAGCCCGGACAGGTCCAGCTCCTACGAGCAGTACTTC. Amino acids: CASSPDRSSSYEQYF. The chain employs TRBV5-1 and TRBJ2-7; TRBD1 aligns across 7 bases. Looked up from germline, CDR1 is SGHRS and CDR2 is YFSETQ. Losses at the gene ends were 4 bases for V and 0 bases for J; bases not matched to a gene: 7. The CDR3 contains 15 residues.

This clone has more than one count but fewer than ten. The V and J genes are TRBV27 and TRBJ1-4; a possible D gene is TRBD1 (6 bases). The CDR3 covers 13 residues. CDR1 is MNHEY and CDR2 is SMNVEV in the germline V gene (reference sequence). V lost 6 bases to trimming and J lost 8 bases, with 13 bases between them. The CDR3: CASRSWGQEKLFF. The CDR3 DNA is TGTGCCAGCAGAAGCTGGGGACAAGAAAAACTGTTTTTT.

The chain uses TRBV2 and TRBJ1-1; the D gene is possibly TRBD1 (5 bases). CDR1 and CDR2 (germline): SNHLY, FYNNEI. The ends were cut back, 7 bases at V and 4 bases at J, with 13 bases in the middle. This CDR3 has 13 residues. The CDR3 nucleotides are TGTGCCAGCAACCTTGGAGGGGCCACTGAAGCTTTCTTT. Its protein is CASNLGGATEAFF.

This clone was counted only a few times. The CDR3 reads CASKKDVRGATEAFF. CDR3 nucleotides: TGTGCCAGCAAAAAGGACGTCCGGGGAGCCACTGAAGCTTTCTTT. The chain couples TRBV2 to TRBJ1-1; the D is unclear. The CDR3 is 15 amino acids. The V gene's germline CDR1 is SNHLY and CDR2 FYNNEI. Trimming pared 7 bases from V and 4 bases from J, leaving 19 bases between.

This clone was seen more than once but under ten times. J is TRBJ2-1 and V is TRBV7-2; tentatively, D is TRBD2 (5 bases). The V end was cut by 4 bases, the J end by 8 bases, with 18 bases between. The CDR3 sequence is 15 residues long. Germline CDR1 is SGHTA and CDR2 is FQGNSA. This CDR3 reads CASSSRGELVDEQFF. In DNA, the CDR3 is TGTGCCAGCAGCTCCCGGGGAGAACTCGTCGATGAGCAGTTCTTC.

This clone was detected ten times or more. The rearrangement links TRBV29-1 to TRBJ2-5; 9 nucleotides match TRBD2. The CDR3 sequence is 13 residues long. CDR1 is SQVTM and CDR2 is ANQGSEA in the germline V gene. V was pared by 6 bases and J by 1 base, with 3 bases of the junction left unmatched. The DNA for the CDR3 is TGCAGCGTCCCGGGACTAGCCCAAGAGACCCAGTACTTC. It encodes CSVPGLAQETQYF.

The gene calls are TRBV19 and TRBJ2-1; D is undetermined. The CDR3 has 15 amino acids. Trimming left V 2 bases short and J 8 bases short, with 16 bases between. Germline CDR1 LNHDA, CDR2 SQIVND (reference sequence). CDR3: CASSILGYLSDEQFF. The DNA for the CDR3 is TGTGCCAGTAGTATATTGGGATACCTCAGCGATGAGCAGTTCTTC.

The V gene is TRBV11-3, the J gene TRBJ2-7; 10 bases map to TRBD1. Unmatched junction bases numbered 7, after V lost 5 bases and J lost 3 bases. CDR3 length: 15 residues. Germline CDR1 SGHNT, CDR2 YENEEA. CDR3 sequence: CASSPGQGEGYEQYF. The CDR3 bases are TGTGCCAGCAGCCCCGGACAGGGGGAAGGCTACGAGCAGTACTTC.

The CDR3 loop is CASSPTLALGSYEQYF. DNA for the CDR3: TGTGCCAGCTCACCAACACTTGCCTTGGGAAGTTACGAGCAGTACTTC. The V call is TRBV18, the J call TRBJ2-7; no definite D call. The CDR3 spans 16 residues. V was shortened by 2 bases and J by 4 bases, with 18 bases between the two germline ends. Looked up from germline, CDR1 is KGHSH and CDR2 is LQKENI.

J is TRBJ2-3 and V is TRBV2; 11 bases fit TRBD2. The CDR3 sequence is 15 residues long. The V segment lost 6 bases and the J segment 2 bases; nucleotides outside the gene matches: 4. Germline CDR1 SNHLY, CDR2 FYNNEI. The CDR3 here is CASRGLADYTDTQYF. The CDR3 region has the DNA TGTGCCAGCAGGGGACTAGCGGATTACACAGATACGCAGTATTTT.

The gene calls are TRBV7-7 and TRBJ1-1; weak D call: TRBD1 (5 bases). The CDR3 consists of 13 residues. Germline-derived CDR1 and CDR2 are SSHAT and FNYEAQ (reference sequence). Trimming removed 5 bases from V and 4 bases from J, with 11 bases in between. Here the CDR3 reads CASSRDLTTEAFF. Here the CDR3 DNA reads TGTGCCAGCAGCCGGGACCTTACCACTGAAGCTTTCTTT.

The V and J genes are TRBV29-1 and TRBJ2-3; D gene ambiguous. CDR1 is SQVTM and CDR2 is ANQGSEA in the germline V gene. This CDR3 is 14 amino acids long. V lost 3 bases, J lost 3 bases, and 13 bases lay in between. The CDR3 sequence is CSVEQGSTTDTQYF. The CDR3 DNA sequence: TGCAGCGTTGAGCAAGGATCCACAACAGATACGCAGTATTTT.

This clone was detected a few times. The CDR3 coding sequence is TGTGCCAGCATGGACAGTGAGAACACCGGGGAGCTGTTTTTT. Translation: CASMDSENTGELFF. The rearrangement links TRBV4-2 to TRBJ2-2; a possible D gene is TRBD1 (6 bases). V was clipped by 7 bases and J by 1 base, with 10 bases between them. The CDR3 totals 14 residues. Germline CDR1 LGHNA, CDR2 YNFKEQ.